These 30 T cell receptor beta chains share one sample of origin, sequenced in a study of blood T cell repertoires in COVID-19. Sequenced by immunoSEQ multiplex PCR; TCRdb stores in-frame clones only, minus some. The sample has 150,000 to 180,000 clones; about 83% are singletons. Sequenced material: peripheral blood. The source of these receptors is an older woman with COVID-19, enrolled during active disease.

Notes on this clone: Sequence at one end of the junction differs from germline and may be a read error. The chain links TRBV7-7 to TRBJ1-3; TRBD1 aligns across 9 bases. The CDR3 runs 14 residues. The germline V gene encodes CDR1 SSHAT and CDR2 FNYEAQ (reference sequence). CDR3 nucleotide sequence: TGTGCTAGCAGCTTAGAGGGACAGGGTGTGCCCATATATTTT. Its translation: CASSLEGQGVPIYF.

This chain uses TRBV27 with TRBJ1-6; D unclear. The CDR3 covers 14 residues. Germline V CDR1 and CDR2: MNHEY, SMNVEV (reference sequence). Trimming cost V 2 bases and J 7 bases, with 9 bases left between them. DNA for the CDR3: TGTGCCAGCAGTTTAGCCCTATTGAATTCACCCCTCCACTTT. Translating it yields CASSLALLNSPLHF.

The chain combines TRBV30 with TRBJ1-1; D is uncertain. This CDR3 region has 14 residues. V lost 3 bases and J lost 9, with 20 bases in between. Germline loops: CDR1 GTSNPN, CDR2 SVGIG (reference sequence). CDR3 sequence reads: CAWSARLRGGKAFF. The CDR3 DNA reads as TGTGCCTGGAGCGCCCGGTTGAGAGGCGGAAAAGCTTTCTTT.

For the CDR3, the DNA is TGTGCCAGCAGCTTAGCGAAAGGGACAGGGCCCACTGAAGCTTTCTTT. Amino acid sequence: CASSLAKGTGPTEAFF. This chain joins TRBV7-8 and TRBJ1-1; 9 bases line up with TRBD1. Germline V gene lookup returns CDR1 SGHVS and CDR2 FQNEAQ. This CDR3 region has 16 residues. The V and J ends lost 0 bases and 4 bases, in that order; junction bases with no gene match: 6.

The rearrangement links TRBV19 to TRBJ2-3, with 9 bases identical to TRBD1. The CDR3 sequence is 15 residues long. Germline lookup yields CDR1 LNHDA and CDR2 SQIVND (reference sequence). J was trimmed by 5 bases and V by 5 bases; bases with no gene match: 8. The CDR3 bases are TGTGCCAGTAGTGCCCCGGGACAGGGAGGAGATACGCAGTATTTT. This translates into CASSAPGQGGDTQYF. Full variable domain (outside the CDR3, taken from reference TRBV19 and TRBJ2-3): DGGITQSPKYLFRKEGQNVTLSCEQNLNHDAMYWYRQDPGQGLRLIYYSQIVNDFQKGDIAEGYSVSREKKESFPLTVTSAQKNPTAFYLCASSAPGQGGDTQYFGPGTRLTVL.

The gene calls are TRBV2 and TRBJ2-4, with 10 bases aligning to TRBD2. The CDR3 loop spans 14 amino acids. Per germline, CDR1 SNHLY and CDR2 FYNNEI. Germline trimming cut 6 bases from V and 8 bases from J; bases unmatched to any gene: 7. In DNA form, the CDR3 reads TGTGCCAGCAGGTCTAGCGGGAGATGGGACATTCAGTACTTC. It yields the protein CASRSSGRWDIQYF.

The chain joins TRBV19 to TRBJ1-2; D is unclear. The CDR3 length is 11 residues. From germline, CDR1 is LNHDA and CDR2 SQIVND (reference sequence). The germline V and J ends were trimmed by 5 bases and 6 bases, with 7 bases remaining between them. CDR3 protein: CASSVRDGYTF. DNA for the CDR3: TGTGCCAGTAGTGTAAGAGATGGCTACACCTTC.

The V call is TRBV7-2, the J call TRBJ1-2; 7 nucleotides line up with TRBD1. CDR1 is SGHTA, CDR2 FQGNSA, per germline. The length of the CDR3 is 13 residues. J gave up 8 bases and V 3 bases, and 6 bases lay outside the gene matches. The chain's CDR3 is CASSLTGLLGYTF. The CDR3 region has the DNA TGTGCCAGCAGCTTGACAGGGTTGTTAGGCTACACCTTC.

The V gene is TRBV19, the J gene TRBJ1-5, with D unresolved. The CDR3 consists of 14 residues. The ends were cut back, 3 bases at V and 1 base at J, with 7 bases in the middle. CDR1 LNHDA and CDR2 SQIVND come from the germline V gene (reference sequence). The CDR3 sequence: CASSIAQSNQPQHF. The CDR3 bases are TGTGCCAGTAGTATCGCCCAGAGCAATCAGCCCCAGCATTTT.

V gene TRBV13 combines with J gene TRBJ2-2; TRBD1 matches at 7 bases. Trimming removed 2 bases from V and 6 bases from J; junction bases left unmatched: 6. CDR1 is PRHDT, CDR2 FYEKMQ, per germline (reference sequence). The length of the CDR3 is 15 residues. The CDR3 nucleotides read TGTGCCAGCAGCTTAAAAGGGGGCGGCGCCGGGGAGCTGTTTTTT. It codes for CASSLKGGGAGELFF.

V is TRBV27 and J is TRBJ1-1, with TRBD1 as a possible D gene (5 bases). V lost 0 bases and J lost 4, with 6 bases in between. Germline V lookup: CDR1 MNHEY, CDR2 SMNVEV (reference sequence). This CDR3 has 13 amino acids. Here the CDR3 DNA reads TGTGCCAGCAGTTTATCAAGGGGCACTGAAGCTTTCTTT. Protein sequence: CASSLSRGTEAFF.

V gene TRBV3-1 (or the pseudogene TRBV3-2) combines with J gene TRBJ1-6, with 10 bases matching TRBD1. This CDR3 comprises 16 residues. Trimming at V came to 4 bases and at J to 7 bases, leaving 7 bases not matched to a gene. CDR1 LGHDT and CDR2 YNNKEL come from the germline V gene (reference sequence). CDR3 sequence: CASSPVEDRGNSPLHF. CDR3 sequence (DNA): TGTGCCAGCAGCCCTGTCGAGGACAGGGGGAATTCACCCCTCCACTTT.

The chain carries TRBV19 and TRBJ1-3; no clear D gene. V was shortened by 6 bases and J by 7 bases, with 13 bases between the two germline ends. The V gene's germline CDR1 is LNHDA and CDR2 SQIVND (reference sequence). CDR3 length: 13 amino acids. The CDR3 is CASRRSLANTIYF. In DNA form, the CDR3 reads TGTGCCAGTAGGAGGTCATTAGCCAACACCATATATTTT.

This clone was seen a few times. This sequence joins TRBV5-4 and TRBJ2-2; 7 bases match TRBD2. CDR3 size: 13 residues. J lost 7 bases, V lost 4 bases, and 4 bases had no gene match. Germline CDR1 is SGHNT and CDR2 is YYREEE (reference sequence). Written as DNA, the CDR3 is TGTGCCAGCAGCCCCGGACTAGACGGGGAGCTGTTTTTT. Translation gives CASSPGLDGELFF.

This clone was seen just once. The chain carries TRBV30 and TRBJ1-6; 7 bases fit TRBD1. Germline V gene data show CDR1 as GTSNPN and CDR2 as SVGIG (reference sequence). V was clipped by 3 bases and J by 13 bases; unmatched bases: 12. CDR3 length: 14 residues. CDR3 coding DNA: TGTGCCTGGAGGCGACAGGGAGTGTTTTCTCCCCTCCACTTT. It encodes CAWRRQGVFSPLHF.

Only a few counts were recorded for this clone. This chain uses TRBV19 with TRBJ2-3, with 10 bases lining up with TRBD2. CDR3 length: 15 amino acids. The germline gives CDR1 LNHDA, CDR2 SQIVND (reference sequence). Trimming at V came to 5 bases and at J to 4 bases, leaving 6 bases not matched to a gene. In DNA form, the CDR3 reads TGTGCCAGTAGTGCGTCTAGCGGGAGTTCAGATACGCAGTATTTT. The encoded protein is CASSASSGSSDTQYF.

This chain uses TRBV7-2 with TRBJ2-7; 10 bases match TRBD2. This CDR3 has 15 amino acids. V was pared by 5 bases and J by 4 bases, with 8 bases of the junction left unmatched. The germline gives CDR1 SGHTA, CDR2 FQGNSA. CDR3 in amino acids: CASSTLAGVPYEQYF. CDR3 sequence (DNA): TGTGCCAGCAGCACTCTAGCGGGAGTGCCATACGAGCAGTACTTC.

V is TRBV19 and J is TRBJ1-5, with D possibly being TRBD1 (6 bases). The CDR3 is 15 residues long. Germline V gene data show CDR1 as LNHDA and CDR2 as SQIVND (reference sequence). Trimming removed 0 bases at V and 1 base at J, with 7 bases between. The CDR3 spells CASSIEGASNQPQHF. CDR3 bases: TGTGCCAGTAGTATAGAGGGGGCGAGCAATCAGCCCCAGCATTTT.

V usage is TRBV18 and J usage is TRBJ1-1; unclear D gene. CDR1 is KGHSH and CDR2 is LQKENI in the germline V gene. The CDR3 has 16 residues. V dropped 1 base and J dropped 4 bases, with 16 bases sitting between them. The CDR3 DNA reads as TGTGCCAGCTCACCACAGAGCCCCCTGGGCGTCACTGAAGCTTTCTTT. Residues: CASSPQSPLGVTEAFF.

The sample holds a few counts of this clone. The chain has TRBV12-3 or TRBV12-4 and TRBJ1-6; D is possibly TRBD1 (6 bases). V lost 5 bases, J lost 11 bases, and 13 bases lay in between. The CDR3 covers 13 residues. The CDR3 loop reads CASSPGGAAPLHF. CDR3 bases: TGTGCCAGCAGTCCTGGGGGGGCCGCACCCCTCCACTTT.

This clone was recorded a few times. The chain has TRBV12-5 and TRBJ1-5; TRBD1 matches 7 bases. J gave up 4 bases and V 6 bases, and 9 bases lay outside the gene matches. CDR1 is LGHNT, CDR2 FRNRAP, per germline. The CDR3 runs to 15 residues. The CDR3 is CASGRTGDKNQPQHF. The CDR3 DNA sequence: TGTGCTAGTGGCCGTACAGGGGATAAAAATCAGCCCCAGCATTTT.

V gene TRBV21-1 combines with J gene TRBJ1-1; the D call TRBD1 from the table was never checked on the DNA. TRBV21-1 constitutes a pseudogene. This CDR3 spans 14 amino acids. The CDR3 spells CASIPRDRFTEAFF. CDR3 DNA sequence: TGTGCCAGCATCCCCCGGGACAGGTTTACTGAAGCTTTCTTT.

J is TRBJ2-2 and V is TRBV24-1, with 12 bases aligning to TRBD2. CDR3 length: 17 residues. Germline-derived CDR1 and CDR2 are KGHDR and SFDVKD. The V and J ends lost 6 bases and 3 bases, in that order; junction bases with no gene match: 7. CDR3 loop: CATSPRLAGGDTGELFF. DNA for the CDR3: TGTGCCACCAGTCCCCGGCTAGCGGGGGGGGACACCGGGGAGCTGTTTTTT.

The V gene is TRBV6-1, the J gene TRBJ1-2; TRBD1 aligns across 7 bases. Germline V gene data show CDR1 as MNHNS and CDR2 as SASEGT. The junction had 12 bases not matched to a gene; V was cut back by 4 bases and J by 4 bases. CDR3 length equals 16 residues. The CDR3 region is CASSGSDRSPLYGYTF. DNA of the CDR3: TGTGCCAGCAGTGGGTCGGACAGGTCGCCCCTCTATGGCTACACCTTC.

The CDR3 protein is CASSQPGLAGVEQFF. As DNA, the CDR3 is TGTGCCAGCAGCCAACCCGGACTAGCGGGGGTTGAGCAGTTCTTC. V and J are TRBV6-1 and TRBJ2-1; TRBD2 agrees at 13 bases. V dropped 6 bases and J dropped 9; count of bases not matched to a gene: 8. CDR1 and CDR2 (germline): MNHNS, SASEGT. The length of the CDR3 is 15 residues.

V usage is TRBV27 and J usage is TRBJ2-5; D may be TRBD2 (7 bases). V dropped 4 bases and J dropped 4 bases, with 10 bases sitting between them. CDR1 is MNHEY and CDR2 is SMNVEV in the germline V gene (reference sequence). This CDR3 is built from 13 residues. CDR3 DNA: TGTGCCAGCAGTTACAGGGAGGGAGAGACCCAGTACTTC. Translating it yields CASSYREGETQYF.

The DNA of the CDR3 is TGTGCCAGCAGTGTCAGGGGAATTGGAGAGCAGTACGTC. This sequence encodes CASSVRGIGEQYV. The rearrangement links TRBV2 to TRBJ2-7, with a possible D match to TRBD1 (6 bases). The CDR3 contains 13 residues. The V end lost 4 bases, the J end lost 7 bases, and 14 bases lay between the germline ends. CDR1 is SNHLY and CDR2 is FYNNEI in the germline V gene.

The chain's CDR3 is CASRPMSGRGVYNEQFF. In DNA form, the CDR3 reads TGTGCCAGCAGACCAATGAGCGGGAGGGGGGTCTACAATGAGCAGTTCTTC. The J gene is TRBJ2-1, the V gene TRBV27, with 10 bases lining up with TRBD2. The germline V gene encodes CDR1 MNHEY and CDR2 SMNVEV (reference sequence). Trimming removed 6 bases from V and 3 bases from J; junction bases left unmatched: 11. CDR3 length equals 17 residues.

This clone was counted once. The J gene is TRBJ1-3, the V gene TRBV9; TRBD1 matches 10 bases. Losses at the gene ends were 4 bases for V and 2 bases for J; bases not matched to a gene: 18. The CDR3 is 20 amino acids. Germline V gene sequence: CDR1 SGDLS, CDR2 YYNGEE. Here the CDR3 DNA reads TGTGCCAGCAGCCCCTCCCCATCTCGGGGACAGGGGACCCCTGGAAACACCATATATTTT. This gives the protein CASSPSPSRGQGTPGNTIYF.

The rearrangement joins TRBV6-6 to TRBJ2-5; 7 bases match TRBD1. CDR1 and CDR2 from the germline V gene are MNHNY and SVGAGI (reference sequence). The CDR3 extends over 15 amino acids. Trimming at V came to 0 bases and at J to 7 bases, leaving 8 bases not matched to a gene. The CDR3 sequence is CASSYSTGLGGTQYF. The CDR3 coding sequence is TGTGCCAGCAGTTACTCGACAGGGCTCGGAGGGACCCAGTACTTC.